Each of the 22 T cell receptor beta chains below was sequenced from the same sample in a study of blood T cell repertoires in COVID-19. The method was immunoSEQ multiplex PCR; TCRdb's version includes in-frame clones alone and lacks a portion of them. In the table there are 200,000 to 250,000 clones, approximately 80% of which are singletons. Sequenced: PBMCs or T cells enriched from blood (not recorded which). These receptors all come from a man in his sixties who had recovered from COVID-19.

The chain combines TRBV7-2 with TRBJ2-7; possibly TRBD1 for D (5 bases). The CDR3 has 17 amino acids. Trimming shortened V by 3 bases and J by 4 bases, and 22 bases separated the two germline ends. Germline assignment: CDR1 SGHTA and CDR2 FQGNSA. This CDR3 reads CASSFQTDTNSGYEQYF. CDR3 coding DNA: TGTGCCAGCAGCTTTCAGACCGATACAAATTCAGGGTACGAGCAGTACTTC.

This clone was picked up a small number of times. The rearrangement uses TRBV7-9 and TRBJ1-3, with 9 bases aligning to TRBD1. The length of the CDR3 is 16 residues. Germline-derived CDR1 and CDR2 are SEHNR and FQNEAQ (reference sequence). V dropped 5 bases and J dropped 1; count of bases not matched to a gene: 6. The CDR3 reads CASSPKDRGSGNTIYF. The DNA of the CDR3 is TGTGCCAGCAGCCCCAAGGACAGGGGATCTGGAAACACCATATATTTT.

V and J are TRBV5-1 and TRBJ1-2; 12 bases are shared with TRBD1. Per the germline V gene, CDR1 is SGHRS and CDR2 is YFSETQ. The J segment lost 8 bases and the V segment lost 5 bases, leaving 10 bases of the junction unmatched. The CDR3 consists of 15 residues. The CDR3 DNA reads TGCGCCAGCAGAGCCGCCTTCGGGACAGGGGGCGGCTACACCTTC. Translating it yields CASRAAFGTGGGYTF.

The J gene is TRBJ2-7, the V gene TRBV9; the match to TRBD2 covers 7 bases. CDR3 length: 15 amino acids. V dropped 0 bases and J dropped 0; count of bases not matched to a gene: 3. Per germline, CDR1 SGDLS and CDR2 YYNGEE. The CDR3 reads CASSVGGGFSYEQYF. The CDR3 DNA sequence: TGTGCCAGCAGCGTAGGCGGGGGTTTCTCCTACGAGCAGTACTTC.

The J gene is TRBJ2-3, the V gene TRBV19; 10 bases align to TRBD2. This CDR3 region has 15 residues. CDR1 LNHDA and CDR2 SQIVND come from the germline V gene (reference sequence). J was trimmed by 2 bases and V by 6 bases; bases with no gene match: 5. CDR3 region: CASRVAGGPTDTQYF. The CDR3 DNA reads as TGTGCCAGTAGGGTAGCGGGGGGACCCACAGATACGCAGTATTTT. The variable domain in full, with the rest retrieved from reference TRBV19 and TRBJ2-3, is DGGITQSPKYLFRKEGQNVTLSCEQNLNHDAMYWYRQDPGQGLRLIYYSQIVNDFQKGDIAEGYSVSREKKESFPLTVTSAQKNPTAFYLCASRVAGGPTDTQYFGPGTRLTVL.

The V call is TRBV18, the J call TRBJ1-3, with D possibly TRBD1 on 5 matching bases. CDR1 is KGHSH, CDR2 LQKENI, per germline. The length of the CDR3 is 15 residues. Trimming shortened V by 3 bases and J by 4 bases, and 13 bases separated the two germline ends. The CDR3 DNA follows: TGTGCCAGCTCACCCCAAGCAGGGTCAGGAAACACCATATATTTT. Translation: CASSPQAGSGNTIYF.

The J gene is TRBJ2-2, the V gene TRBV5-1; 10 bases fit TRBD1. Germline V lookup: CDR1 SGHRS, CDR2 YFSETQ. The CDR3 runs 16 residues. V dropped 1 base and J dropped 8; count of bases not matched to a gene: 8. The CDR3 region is CASSLSDRGLGGELFF. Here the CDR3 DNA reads TGCGCCAGCAGCTTGAGCGACAGGGGGCTAGGAGGGGAGCTGTTTTTT.

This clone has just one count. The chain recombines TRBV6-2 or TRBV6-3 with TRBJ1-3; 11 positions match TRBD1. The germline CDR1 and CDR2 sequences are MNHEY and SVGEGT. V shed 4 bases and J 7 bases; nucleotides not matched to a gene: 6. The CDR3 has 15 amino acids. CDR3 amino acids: CASSWDRGRFNTIYF. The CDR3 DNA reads TGTGCCAGCAGTTGGGACAGGGGGAGGTTTAACACCATATATTTT.

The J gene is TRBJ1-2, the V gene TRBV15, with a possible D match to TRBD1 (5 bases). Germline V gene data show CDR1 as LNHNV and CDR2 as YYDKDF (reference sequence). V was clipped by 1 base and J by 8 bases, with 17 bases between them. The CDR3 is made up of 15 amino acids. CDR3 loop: CATSRVPTDLWGYTF. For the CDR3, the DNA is TGTGCCACCAGCAGAGTTCCGACAGACCTCTGGGGCTACACCTTC. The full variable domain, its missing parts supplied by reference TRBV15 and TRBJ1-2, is DAMVIQNPRYQVTQFGKPVTLSCSQTLNHNVMYWYQQKSSQAPKLLFHYYDKDFNNEADTPDNFQSRRPNTSFCFLDIRSPGLGDTAMYLCATSRVPTDLWGYTFGSGTRLTVV.

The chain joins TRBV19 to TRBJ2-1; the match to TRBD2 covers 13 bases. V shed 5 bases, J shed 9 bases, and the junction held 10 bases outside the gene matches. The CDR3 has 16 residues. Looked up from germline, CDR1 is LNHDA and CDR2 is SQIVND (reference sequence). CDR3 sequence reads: CASSAVLAGGDVEQFF. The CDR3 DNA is TGTGCCAGTAGTGCCGTACTAGCGGGGGGGGATGTTGAGCAGTTCTTC.

CDR3 sequence: CASSPRAGGSTDTQYF. Written as DNA, the CDR3 is TGTGCCAGCTCACCACGAGCGGGGGGTAGCACAGATACGCAGTATTTT. This rearrangement joins TRBV18 to TRBJ2-3; the match to TRBD2 covers 9 bases. Looked up from germline, CDR1 is KGHSH and CDR2 is LQKENI. The CDR3 loop spans 16 amino acids. V was clipped by 1 base and J by 0 bases; unmatched bases: 2.

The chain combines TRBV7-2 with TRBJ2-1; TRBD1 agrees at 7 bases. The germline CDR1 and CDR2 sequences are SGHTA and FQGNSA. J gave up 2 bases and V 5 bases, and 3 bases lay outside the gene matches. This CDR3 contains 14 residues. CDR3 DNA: TGTGCCAGCAGCCCTGACAGGGCCTACAATGAGCAGTTCTTC. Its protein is CASSPDRAYNEQFF.

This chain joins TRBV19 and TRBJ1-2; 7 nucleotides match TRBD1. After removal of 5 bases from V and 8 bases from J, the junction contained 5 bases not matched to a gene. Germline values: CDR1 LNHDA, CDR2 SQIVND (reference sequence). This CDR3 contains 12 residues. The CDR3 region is CASSPDREGYTF. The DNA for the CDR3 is TGTGCCAGTAGTCCAGACAGGGAAGGCTACACCTTC.

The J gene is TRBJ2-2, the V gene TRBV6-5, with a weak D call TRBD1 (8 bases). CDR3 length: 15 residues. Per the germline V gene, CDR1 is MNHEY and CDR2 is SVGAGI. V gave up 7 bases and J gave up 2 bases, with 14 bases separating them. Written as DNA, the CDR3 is TGTGCCAGCAAAGCGGGACAGGTTAACACCGGGGAGCTGTTTTTT. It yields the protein CASKAGQVNTGELFF.

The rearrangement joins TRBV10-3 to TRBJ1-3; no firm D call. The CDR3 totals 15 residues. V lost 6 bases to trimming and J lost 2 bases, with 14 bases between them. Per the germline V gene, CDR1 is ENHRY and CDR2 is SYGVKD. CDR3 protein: CAIRDRGKAGNTIYF. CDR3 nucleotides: TGTGCCATCAGAGACCGAGGGAAGGCTGGAAACACCATATATTTT.

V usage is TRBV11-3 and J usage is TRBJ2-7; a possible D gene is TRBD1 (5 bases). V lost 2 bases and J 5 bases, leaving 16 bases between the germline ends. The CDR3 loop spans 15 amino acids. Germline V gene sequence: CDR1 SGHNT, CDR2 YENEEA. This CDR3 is CASSLSLGRVDEQYF. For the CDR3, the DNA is TGTGCCAGCAGCTTAAGCCTGGGCAGGGTGGACGAGCAGTACTTC.

The DNA for the CDR3 is TGTGCCAGCAGTGCAGGGGCCTATGGCTACACCTTC. Its translation: CASSAGAYGYTF. The genes are TRBV25-1 and TRBJ1-2; a weak D match, TRBD1 (6 bases). The CDR3 extends over 12 amino acids. V shed 4 bases and J shed 4 bases, with 7 bases lying between them. Germline CDR1 and CDR2: MGHDK and SYGVNS.

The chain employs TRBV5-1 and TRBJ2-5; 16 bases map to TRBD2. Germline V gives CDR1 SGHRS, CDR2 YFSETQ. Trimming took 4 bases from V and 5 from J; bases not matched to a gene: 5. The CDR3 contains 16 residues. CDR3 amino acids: CASSVGLAGGQETQYF. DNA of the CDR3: TGCGCCAGCAGCGTGGGACTAGCGGGGGGGCAGGAGACCCAGTACTTC.

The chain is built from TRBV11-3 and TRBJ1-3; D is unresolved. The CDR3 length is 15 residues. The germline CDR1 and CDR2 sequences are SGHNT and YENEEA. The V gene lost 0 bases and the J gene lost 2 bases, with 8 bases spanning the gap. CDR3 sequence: CASSLDPLPGNTIYF. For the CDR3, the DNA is TGTGCCAGCAGCTTAGATCCTCTACCTGGAAACACCATATATTTT. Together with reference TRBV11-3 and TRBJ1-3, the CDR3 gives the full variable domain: EAGVVQSPRYKIIEKKQPVAFWCNPISGHNTLYWYLQNLGQGPELLIRYENEEAVDDSQLPKDRFSAERLKGVDSTLKIQPAELGDSAVYLCASSLDPLPGNTIYFGEGSWLTVV.

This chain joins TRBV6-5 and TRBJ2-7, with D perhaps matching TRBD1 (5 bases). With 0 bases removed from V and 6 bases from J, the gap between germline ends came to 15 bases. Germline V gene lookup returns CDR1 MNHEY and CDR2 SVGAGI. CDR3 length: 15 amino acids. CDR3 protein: CASSYSKHRNSEQYF. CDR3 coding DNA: TGTGCCAGCAGTTACTCGAAACACAGGAATTCCGAGCAGTACTTC.

The CDR3: CASSGQGVYNEQFF. CDR3 coding DNA: TGTGCCAGCAGCGGACAGGGGGTCTACAATGAGCAGTTCTTC. V usage is TRBV7-9 and J usage is TRBJ2-1, with TRBD1 matching 10 bases. Per germline, CDR1 SEHNR and CDR2 FQNEAQ (reference sequence). The CDR3 has 14 residues. V lost 5 bases and J lost 3; bases outside the gene matches: 1.

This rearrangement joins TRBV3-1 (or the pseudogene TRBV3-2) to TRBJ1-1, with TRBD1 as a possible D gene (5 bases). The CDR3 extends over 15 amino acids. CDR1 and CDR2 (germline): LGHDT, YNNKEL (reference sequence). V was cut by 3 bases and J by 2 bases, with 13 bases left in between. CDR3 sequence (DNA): TGTGCCAGCAGCCACGGCGGGACGTCTAACACTGAAGCTTTCTTT. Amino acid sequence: CASSHGGTSNTEAFF.